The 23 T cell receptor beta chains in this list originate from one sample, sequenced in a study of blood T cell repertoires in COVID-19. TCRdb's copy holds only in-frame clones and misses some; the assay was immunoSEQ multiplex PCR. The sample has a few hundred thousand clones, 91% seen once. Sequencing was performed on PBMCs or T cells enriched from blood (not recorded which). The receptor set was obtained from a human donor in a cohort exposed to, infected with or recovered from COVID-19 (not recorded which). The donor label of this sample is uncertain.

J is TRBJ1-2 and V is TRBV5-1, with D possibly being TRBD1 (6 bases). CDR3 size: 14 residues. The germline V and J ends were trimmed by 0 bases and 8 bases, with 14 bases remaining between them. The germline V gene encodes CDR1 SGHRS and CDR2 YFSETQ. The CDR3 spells CASSLVARGYGYTF. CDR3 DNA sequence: TGCGCCAGCAGCTTGGTCGCCAGGGGATACGGCTACACCTTC. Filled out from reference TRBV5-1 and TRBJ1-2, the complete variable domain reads KAGVTQTPRYLIKTRGQQVTLSCSPISGHRSVSWYQQTPGQGLQFLFEYFSETQRNKGNFPGRFSGRQFSNSRSEMNVSTLELGDSALYLCASSLVARGYGYTFGSGTRLTVV.

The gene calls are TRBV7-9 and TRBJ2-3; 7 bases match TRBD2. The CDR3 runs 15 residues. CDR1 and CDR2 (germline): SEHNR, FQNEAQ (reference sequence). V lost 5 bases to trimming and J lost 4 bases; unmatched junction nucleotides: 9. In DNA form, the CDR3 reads TGTGCCAGCAGCCCGTCCGGGGGGTTCGCAGATACGCAGTATTTT. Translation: CASSPSGGFADTQYF.

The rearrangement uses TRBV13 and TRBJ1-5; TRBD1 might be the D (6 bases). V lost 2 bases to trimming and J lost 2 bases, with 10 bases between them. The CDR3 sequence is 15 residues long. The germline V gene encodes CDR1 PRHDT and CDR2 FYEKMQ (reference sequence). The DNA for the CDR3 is TGTGCCAGCAGCTTAAGCAGGGGTGGCAATCAGCCCCAGCATTTT. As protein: CASSLSRGGNQPQHF.

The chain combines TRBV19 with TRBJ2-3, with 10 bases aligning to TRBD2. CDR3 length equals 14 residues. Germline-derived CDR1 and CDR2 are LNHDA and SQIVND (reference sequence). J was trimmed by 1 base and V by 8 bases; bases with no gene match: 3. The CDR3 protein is CASSGLAGTDTQYF. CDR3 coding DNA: TGTGCCAGTTCCGGACTAGCGGGCACAGATACGCAGTATTTT.

The CDR3 protein is CASNRAGRGGGYTF. CDR3 DNA sequence: TGTGCCAGCAATCGGGCGGGCAGAGGTGGTGGCTACACCTTC. The gene calls are TRBV25-1 and TRBJ1-2; D not certain. With 7 bases removed from V and 7 bases from J, the gap between germline ends came to 19 bases. Germline CDR1 reads MGHDK; CDR2 reads SYGVNS. CDR3 length: 14 residues.

The CDR3 DNA is TGCGCCAGCAGCTTGGCGGACAGGGGTCCTAATGGCTACACCTTC. Residues: CASSLADRGPNGYTF. The V gene is TRBV5-1, the J gene TRBJ1-2, with TRBD1 matching 9 bases. The V and J ends lost 0 bases and 6 bases, in that order; junction bases with no gene match: 6. The CDR3 spans 15 residues. Germline loops: CDR1 SGHRS, CDR2 YFSETQ.

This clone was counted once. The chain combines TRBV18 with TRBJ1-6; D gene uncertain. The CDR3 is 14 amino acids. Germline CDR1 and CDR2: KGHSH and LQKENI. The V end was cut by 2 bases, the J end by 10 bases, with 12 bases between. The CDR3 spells CASSPIPGNSPLHF. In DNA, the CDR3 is TGTGCCAGCTCACCAATCCCCGGGAACTCACCCCTCCACTTT.

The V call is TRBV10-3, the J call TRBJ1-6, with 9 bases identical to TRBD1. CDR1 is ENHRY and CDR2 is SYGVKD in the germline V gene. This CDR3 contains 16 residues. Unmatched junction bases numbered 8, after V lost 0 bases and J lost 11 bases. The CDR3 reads CAISESEGQGLPPLHF. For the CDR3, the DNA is TGTGCCATCAGTGAGTCAGAGGGACAGGGTCTCCCACCCCTCCACTTT.

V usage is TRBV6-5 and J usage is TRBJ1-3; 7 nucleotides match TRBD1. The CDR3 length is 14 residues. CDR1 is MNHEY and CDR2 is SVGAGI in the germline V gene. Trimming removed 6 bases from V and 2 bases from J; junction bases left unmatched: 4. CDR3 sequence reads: CASRGGITGNTIYF. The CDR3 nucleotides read TGTGCCAGCAGAGGGGGCATTACTGGAAACACCATATATTTT.

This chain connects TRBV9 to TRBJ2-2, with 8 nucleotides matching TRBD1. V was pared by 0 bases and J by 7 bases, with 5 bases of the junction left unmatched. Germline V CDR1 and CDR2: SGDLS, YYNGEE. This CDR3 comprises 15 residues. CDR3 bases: TGTGCCAGCAGCGTAGGAACAGGGGGAGACGGGGAGCTGTTTTTT. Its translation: CASSVGTGGDGELFF.

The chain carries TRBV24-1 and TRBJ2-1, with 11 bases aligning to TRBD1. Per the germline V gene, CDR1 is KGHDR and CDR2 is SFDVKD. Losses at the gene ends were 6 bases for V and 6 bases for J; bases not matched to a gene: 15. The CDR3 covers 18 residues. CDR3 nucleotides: TGTGCCACCAGTTCTCATTACCCGGGACAGGGGGTCCCCAATGAGCAGTTCTTC. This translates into CATSSHYPGQGVPNEQFF.

CDR3 in DNA: TGCGCCAGCAGCGTGGGGCTGCACACTGAAGCTTTCTTT. This sequence encodes CASSVGLHTEAFF. The rearrangement joins TRBV4-3 to TRBJ1-1; TRBD1 might be the D (5 bases). The CDR3 length is 13 residues. In germline, CDR1 is LGHNA, CDR2 YSLEER. Trimming shortened V by 5 bases and J by 3 bases, and 10 bases separated the two germline ends.

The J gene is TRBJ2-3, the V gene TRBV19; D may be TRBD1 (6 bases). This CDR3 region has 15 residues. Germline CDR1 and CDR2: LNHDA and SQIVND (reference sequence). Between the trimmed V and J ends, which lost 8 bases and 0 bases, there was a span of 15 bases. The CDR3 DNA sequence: TGTGCCAGTTCAGAGGGGGTCCCTAGCACAGATACGCAGTATTTT. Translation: CASSEGVPSTDTQYF.

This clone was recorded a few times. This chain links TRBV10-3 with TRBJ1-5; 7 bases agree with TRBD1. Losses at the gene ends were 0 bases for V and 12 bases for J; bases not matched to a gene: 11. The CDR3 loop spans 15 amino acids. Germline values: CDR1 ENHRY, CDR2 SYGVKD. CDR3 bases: TGTGCCATCAGTGAGTCCCCAGGGGGAGTAGTGGACCAGCATTTT. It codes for CAISESPGGVVDQHF.

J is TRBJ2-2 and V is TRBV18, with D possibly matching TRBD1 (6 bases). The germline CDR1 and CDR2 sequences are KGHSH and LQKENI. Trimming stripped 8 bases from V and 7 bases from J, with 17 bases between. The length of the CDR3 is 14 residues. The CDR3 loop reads CASTEQGHGGELFF. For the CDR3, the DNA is TGTGCCAGCACCGAGCAGGGGCATGGCGGGGAGCTGTTTTTT.

CDR3 coding DNA: TGTGCCTGCAAACTAGCGGGGGCCGTTACGGATACGCAGTATTTT. This codes for CACKLAGAVTDTQYF. V and J are TRBV14 and TRBJ2-3, with TRBD2 identical over 11 bases. The CDR3 contains 15 residues. CDR1 is SGHDN and CDR2 is FVKESK in the germline V gene. V lost 11 bases, J lost 6 bases, and 13 bases stayed unmatched.

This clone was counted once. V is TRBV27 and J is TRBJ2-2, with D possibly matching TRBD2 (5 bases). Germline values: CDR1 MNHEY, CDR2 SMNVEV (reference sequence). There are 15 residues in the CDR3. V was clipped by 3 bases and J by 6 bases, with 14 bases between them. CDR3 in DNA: TGTGCCAGCAGTTTTGAAACGGGGAAGGCCGGGGAGCTGTTTTTT. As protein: CASSFETGKAGELFF.

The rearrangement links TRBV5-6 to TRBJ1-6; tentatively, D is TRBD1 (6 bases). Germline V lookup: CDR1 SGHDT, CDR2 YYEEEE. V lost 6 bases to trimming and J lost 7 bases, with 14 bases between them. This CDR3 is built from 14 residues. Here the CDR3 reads CASTRTVTNSPLHF. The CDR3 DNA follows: TGTGCCAGCACTCGGACAGTGACAAATTCACCCCTCCACTTT.

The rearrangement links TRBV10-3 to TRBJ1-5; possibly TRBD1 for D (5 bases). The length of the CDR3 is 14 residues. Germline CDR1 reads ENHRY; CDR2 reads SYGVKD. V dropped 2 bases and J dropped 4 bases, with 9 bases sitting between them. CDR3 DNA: TGTGCCATCAGTGAGGTGGAGGGGAATCAGCCCCAGCATTTT. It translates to CAISEVEGNQPQHF.

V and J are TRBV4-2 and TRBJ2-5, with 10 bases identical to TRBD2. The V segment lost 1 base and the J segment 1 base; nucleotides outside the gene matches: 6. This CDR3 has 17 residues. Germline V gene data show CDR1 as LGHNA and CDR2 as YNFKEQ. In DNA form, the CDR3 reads TGTGCCAGCAGCCAAGGGCTAGCGGGGGCGATCCAAGAGACCCAGTACTTC. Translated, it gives CASSQGLAGAIQETQYF.

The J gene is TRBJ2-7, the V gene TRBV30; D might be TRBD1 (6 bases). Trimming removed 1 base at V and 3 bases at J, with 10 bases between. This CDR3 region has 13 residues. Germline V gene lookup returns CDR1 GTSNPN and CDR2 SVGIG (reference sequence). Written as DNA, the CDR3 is TGTGCCTGGAGTGGGGACATAGGCTACGAGCAGTACTTC. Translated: CAWSGDIGYEQYF.

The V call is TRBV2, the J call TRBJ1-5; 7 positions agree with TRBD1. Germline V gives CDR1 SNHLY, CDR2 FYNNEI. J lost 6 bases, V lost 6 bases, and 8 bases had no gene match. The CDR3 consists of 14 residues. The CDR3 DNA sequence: TGTGCCAGCAGGGACAGGAGCGGGAGTCAGCCCCAGCATTTT. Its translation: CASRDRSGSQPQHF.

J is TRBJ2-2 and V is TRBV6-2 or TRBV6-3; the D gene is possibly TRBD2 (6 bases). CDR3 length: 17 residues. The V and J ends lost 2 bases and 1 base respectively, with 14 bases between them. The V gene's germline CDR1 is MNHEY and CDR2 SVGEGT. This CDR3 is CASSYPGVKGNTGELFF. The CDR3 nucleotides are TGTGCCAGCAGTTACCCGGGGGTAAAGGGGAACACCGGGGAGCTGTTTTTT.